Listed here is a single T cell receptor beta chain. What it binds is not known. At one end, the junction sequence differs from germline, possibly due to a read error. This entry comes from a study of CD8 T cells in Susac syndrome. For the study at large: When blood was drawn, patients with Susac syndrome were on intravenous immunoglobulin alone, on corticosteroids, or therapy-naive. General study points: As the study acknowledged, the number of individuals in its TCR sequencing and HLA analysis was relatively small.

Random-hexamer reverse transcription was applied to about 0.45 to 1 ug RNA. TCRdb ran MiXCR on the immunoSEQ multiplex PCR reads and lists one entry per CDR3 protein. Among roughly 200,000 distinct CDR3 sequences listed, around 94% were seen once. Negative isolation was used for CD8+ and CD4+ T cells and FACS enrichment for TEMRA cells. CDR1 and CDR2 (germline): SGHTA, FQGNSA. The CDR3 is 10 residues long. The chain employs TRBV7-2 and TRBJ1-1; 7 nucleotides align to TRBD1. The receptor was isolated from a human donor with Susac syndrome. The sample taken for sequencing was CD4+ T cells from PBMCs. CDR3 region: CASSSGQAIF. DNA for the CDR3: TGTGCCAGCAGCTCTGGACAGGCCATCTTT.